The 29 T cell receptor beta chains below were found in one sample sequenced in a study of T-cell memory formation after mild COVID-19. TCRdb ran MiXCR on the 5' RACE reads and lists one entry per CDR3 protein. The sample carries about 250,000 distinct CDR3 sequences, over 15% recorded once. Sequenced: PBMCs or a T cell subset sorted from them (not recorded which). These receptors came from an adult woman who had mild COVID-19 (a few samples of this study predate the infection). Cell type and time point are not known.

This clonotype was counted between two and nine times. This rearrangement joins TRBV29-1 to TRBJ1-2; the D gene is possibly TRBD1 (5 bases). The CDR3 is made up of 12 amino acids. CDR1 and CDR2 from the germline V gene are SQVTM and ANQGSEA. V was trimmed by 7 bases and J by 8 bases, leaving 17 bases between them. This CDR3 is CSAGGDRIGYTF. DNA for the CDR3: TGCAGCGCCGGAGGGGATCGGATAGGCTACACCTTC.

On this clonotype itself: An end of the junction does not agree with germline; a read error may underlie this. The chain uses TRBV7-2 and TRBJ1-5; D gene ambiguous. The germline gives CDR1 SGHTA, CDR2 FQGNSA. This CDR3 spans 15 amino acids. The CDR3 DNA reads as TGTGCCGGCAGCTCGATGGGCTCACCTGGCCAGCCCCAGCATTTT. It translates to CAGSSMGSPGQPQHF.

The V and J genes are TRBV20-1 and TRBJ2-7; D remains unclear. CDR3 length: 12 amino acids. Germline V gene lookup returns CDR1 DFQATT and CDR2 SNEGSKA (reference sequence). V lost 2 bases and J lost 4, with 9 bases in between. The CDR3 spells CSARTGGYEQYF. The CDR3 coding sequence is TGCAGTGCTAGAACGGGTGGGTACGAGCAGTACTTC.

The chain carries TRBV4-1 and TRBJ1-2; 10 nucleotides line up with TRBD1. From germline, CDR1 is MGHRA and CDR2 YSYEKL. Losses at the gene ends were 2 bases for V and 8 bases for J; bases not matched to a gene: 14. There are 17 residues in the CDR3. The CDR3 sequence is CASSQHGQGDSLRGYTF. CDR3 nucleotide sequence: TGCGCCAGCAGCCAACACGGACAGGGGGATAGTCTGCGGGGCTACACCTTC.

In DNA, the CDR3 is TGCGCCAGCAGTGTGTCCAGGGGGATCTATGGCTACACCTTC. Amino acids: CASSVSRGIYGYTF. The chain combines TRBV10-2 with TRBJ1-2; 7 bases map to TRBD1. This CDR3 is built from 14 residues. Germline-derived CDR1 and CDR2 are WSHSY and SAAADI. The V and J ends lost 4 bases and 4 bases, in that order; junction bases with no gene match: 6.

The chain is built from TRBV11-1 and TRBJ2-6, with D perhaps matching TRBD1 or TRBD2 (5 bases each). Per germline, CDR1 SGHAT and CDR2 FQDESV (reference sequence). Trimming removed 2 bases from V and 2 bases from J, with 10 bases in between. The CDR3 is 16 residues long. This CDR3 is CASSLPGTTGANVLTF. In DNA, the CDR3 is TGTGCCAGCAGCTTACCGGGGACCACTGGGGCCAACGTCCTGACTTTC. Full variable domain (rest looked up from reference TRBV11-1 and TRBJ2-6): EAEVAQSPRYKITEKSQAVAFWCDPISGHATLYWYRQILGQGPELLVQFQDESVVDDSQLPKDRFSAERLKGVDSTLKIQPAELGDSAMYLCASSLPGTTGANVLTFGAGSRLTVL.

This clonotype was seen more than once but under ten times. The rearrangement links TRBV4-1 to TRBJ1-6, with 7 bases matching TRBD1. The CDR3 runs 15 residues. Looked up from germline, CDR1 is MGHRA and CDR2 is YSYEKL. V trimming: 1 base; J trimming: 7 bases; junction bases outside the gene matches: 4. CDR3 DNA sequence: TGCGCCAGCAGCCAAGTGAGGGGGCGAAATTCACCCCTCCACTTT. This translates into CASSQVRGRNSPLHF.

The sample holds a few counts of this clonotype. This chain joins TRBV5-4 and TRBJ2-3; 7 bases fit TRBD1. V gave up 4 bases and J gave up 8 bases; unmatched junction bases: 10. Germline-derived CDR1 and CDR2 are SGHNT and YYREEE (reference sequence). The CDR3 contains 14 residues. CDR3 loop: CASSPGTVSPTQYF. As DNA, the CDR3 is TGTGCCAGCAGCCCTGGGACAGTTTCCCCTACGCAGTATTTT. Full variable domain (rest looked up from reference TRBV5-4 and TRBJ2-3): ETGVTQSPTHLIKTRGQQVTLRCSSQSGHNTVSWYQQALGQGPQFIFQYYREEENGRGNFPPRFSGLQFPNYSSELNVNALELDDSALYLCASSPGTVSPTQYFGPGTRLTVL.

This chain joins TRBV7-2 and TRBJ2-5; D not resolved. The V end lost 1 base, the J end lost 8 bases, and 14 bases lay between the germline ends. The germline CDR1 and CDR2 sequences are SGHTA and FQGNSA. The CDR3 covers 14 residues. The CDR3, as DNA: TGTGCCAGCAGCTTAGAAAACCGCAAGAGAACCCAGTACTTC. This codes for CASSLENRKRTQYF.

This clonotype was seen only a few times. The chain uses TRBV29-1 and TRBJ2-5; 9 positions agree with TRBD1. Germline V gene sequence: CDR1 SQVTM, CDR2 ANQGSEA. The CDR3 sequence is 12 residues long. J was trimmed by 4 bases and V by 6 bases; bases with no gene match: 3. The CDR3 reads CSVETGGETQYF. In DNA, the CDR3 is TGCAGCGTCGAGACAGGGGGAGAGACCCAGTACTTC.

This clonotype was seen a few times. The rearrangement joins TRBV7-2 to TRBJ2-7; D is undetermined. The ends were cut back, 3 bases at V and 0 bases at J, with 9 bases in the middle. The CDR3 runs to 14 residues. Germline lookup yields CDR1 SGHTA and CDR2 FQGNSA. As DNA, the CDR3 is TGTGCCAGCAGCTTCGATCCGGACTCCTACGAGCAGTACTTC. The encoded protein is CASSFDPDSYEQYF.

This clonotype was detected only a few times. V and J are TRBV25-1 and TRBJ1-1; D unclear. The CDR3 is 13 amino acids. V lost 2 bases, J lost 4 bases, and 8 bases lay in between. Looked up from germline, CDR1 is MGHDK and CDR2 is SYGVNS. CDR3 amino acids: CASSEGLSTEAFF. The CDR3 DNA is TGTGCCAGCAGTGAAGGACTAAGCACTGAAGCTTTCTTT.

This clonotype turned up a few times. V is TRBV12-3 or TRBV12-4 and J is TRBJ1-1; 9 positions match TRBD1. The CDR3 length is 16 residues. The J segment lost 1 base and the V segment lost 6 bases, leaving 9 bases of the junction unmatched. CDR3 loop: CASSIRTGATNTEAFF. The DNA of the CDR3 is TGTGCCAGCAGCATTCGGACAGGGGCTACGAACACTGAAGCTTTCTTT.

The CDR3 sequence: CSVEGQGGTYNEQFF. CDR3 nucleotides: TGCAGCGTTGAAGGACAGGGGGGTACCTACAATGAGCAGTTCTTC. The chain has TRBV29-1 and TRBJ2-1, with 9 bases identical to TRBD1. Germline CDR1 reads SQVTM; CDR2 reads ANQGSEA. V was clipped by 1 base and J by 2 bases; unmatched bases: 3. This CDR3 is built from 15 residues.

This clonotype was picked up many times. This chain links TRBV10-3 with TRBJ2-3, with TRBD2 as a possible D gene (6 bases). The CDR3 has 11 residues. In germline, CDR1 is ENHRY, CDR2 SYGVKD. Trimming took off 5 bases at V and 6 bases at J, with 6 bases between the two ends. The CDR3 bases are TGTGCCATCAGTAGCGGGGATACGCAGTATTTT. Its protein product is CAISSGDTQYF.

This clonotype was recorded at least ten times. V and J are TRBV5-1 and TRBJ1-6; 7 bases line up with TRBD1. V was clipped by 3 bases and J by 8 bases; unmatched bases: 8. The germline gives CDR1 SGHRS, CDR2 YFSETQ. This CDR3 has 15 amino acids. The DNA of the CDR3 is TGCGCCAGCAGCTACGGACAGGCCGATTATTCACCCCTCCACTTT. Translating gives CASSYGQADYSPLHF.

The chain employs TRBV20-1 and TRBJ2-4, with D perhaps given as TRBD1 or TRBD2 (6 bases each). Germline V CDR1 and CDR2: DFQATT, SNEGSKA (reference sequence). With 6 bases removed from V and 2 bases from J, the gap between germline ends came to 14 bases. CDR3 length: 14 amino acids. In DNA form, the CDR3 reads TGCAGTGCCCCCCCCGGGGGCCCCAAAAACATTCAGTACTTC. Translating gives CSAPPGGPKNIQYF.

The J gene is TRBJ1-3, the V gene TRBV27; D gene ambiguous. Germline V gives CDR1 MNHEY, CDR2 SMNVEV (reference sequence). V dropped 5 bases and J dropped 0 bases, with 11 bases sitting between them. CDR3 length equals 15 residues. CDR3 loop: CASSATANSGNTIYF. DNA for the CDR3: TGTGCCAGCAGTGCCACCGCGAACTCTGGAAACACCATATATTTT.

This clonotype came up a few times. The chain employs TRBV5-1 and TRBJ2-1; D gene unclear. Germline CDR1 is SGHRS and CDR2 is YFSETQ. CDR3 length equals 16 residues. V was trimmed by 0 bases and J by 1 base, leaving 11 bases between them. The CDR3 bases are TGCGCCAGCAGCTTGGAAGGCGGCGGATCCTACAATGAGCAGTTCTTC. It encodes CASSLEGGGSYNEQFF. Based on the CDR3 plus reference TRBV5-1 and TRBJ2-1, the full variable domain is KAGVTQTPRYLIKTRGQQVTLSCSPISGHRSVSWYQQTPGQGLQFLFEYFSETQRNKGNFPGRFSGRQFSNSRSEMNVSTLELGDSALYLCASSLEGGGSYNEQFFGPGTRLTVL.

In its sample, this clonotype was seen a few times. This chain links TRBV12-3 or TRBV12-4 with TRBJ2-7, with D perhaps assigned TRBD1 or TRBD2 (5 bases each). The length of the CDR3 is 14 residues. The V end was cut by 0 bases, the J end by 3 bases, with 9 bases between. The CDR3 region is CASSLAGTDYEQYF. The DNA for the CDR3 is TGTGCCAGCAGTTTAGCAGGGACCGACTACGAGCAGTACTTC.

This clonotype was observed a handful of times. The chain joins TRBV18 to TRBJ2-1; TRBD2 matches 10 bases. The V gene end was trimmed by 2 bases and the J gene end by 1 base; junction bases not matched to a gene: 17. Per germline, CDR1 KGHSH and CDR2 LQKENI. This CDR3 spans 21 amino acids. The CDR3 here is CASSPSLLAGETVRSYNEQFF. The CDR3 DNA is TGTGCCAGCTCACCAAGTCTGCTAGCGGGAGAAACTGTTAGGTCCTACAATGAGCAGTTCTTC.

This clonotype was seen repeatedly, ten times or more. V gene TRBV12-3 or TRBV12-4 combines with J gene TRBJ1-5; D unresolved. This CDR3 is built from 15 residues. The V gene lost 3 bases and the J gene lost 0 bases, with 9 bases spanning the gap. Here the CDR3 DNA reads TGTGCCAGCAGTTTTGGTAGGGATAGCAATCAGCCCCAGCATTTT. The encoded protein is CASSFGRDSNQPQHF.

This clonotype has a handful of counts. This rearrangement joins TRBV19 to TRBJ2-3; tentatively, D is TRBD2 (5 bases). Germline V lookup: CDR1 LNHDA, CDR2 SQIVND (reference sequence). CDR3 length: 15 amino acids. V shed 4 bases and J shed 4 bases, with 15 bases lying between them. CDR3: CASSNQRSGPDTQYF. The CDR3 DNA is TGTGCCAGTAGTAACCAGCGGAGCGGACCAGATACGCAGTATTTT.

This rearrangement joins TRBV20-1 to TRBJ2-3, with TRBD1 as a possible D gene (6 bases). Trimming removed 7 bases at V and 3 bases at J, with 14 bases between. The CDR3 consists of 13 residues. Germline V lookup: CDR1 DFQATT, CDR2 SNEGSKA (reference sequence). CDR3 in amino acids: CSVPPQGTDTQYF. The CDR3, as DNA: TGCAGTGTCCCACCCCAGGGGACAGATACGCAGTATTTT.

A remark on this clonotype: One junction end does not reproduce the germline sequence, and a read error may be involved. The chain couples TRBV7-9 to TRBJ2-6; TRBD2 agrees at 12 bases. Germline CDR1 SEHNR, CDR2 FQNEAQ (reference sequence). CDR3 size: 15 residues. The CDR3 nucleotides read TGTGCCAGCAGCCACGCTCTAGCGGGAGGGCCCAGTCATTCTTTC. This sequence encodes CASSHALAGGPSHSF.

This chain joins TRBV15 and TRBJ2-7, with D unclear. V shed 1 base and J shed 3 bases, with 10 bases lying between them. CDR1 is LNHNV, CDR2 YYDKDF, per germline (reference sequence). CDR3 length equals 14 residues. The CDR3 here is CATSRAKHSYEQYF. CDR3 sequence (DNA): TGTGCCACCAGCAGAGCGAAGCATAGCTACGAGCAGTACTTC.

V gene TRBV20-1 combines with J gene TRBJ2-7; possible D gene TRBD1, 5 bases. In germline, CDR1 is DFQATT, CDR2 SNEGSKA (reference sequence). Trimming shortened V by 3 bases and J by 3 bases, and 9 bases separated the two germline ends. The CDR3 runs to 12 residues. The CDR3 DNA is TGCAGTGCTAGCTTACAGGTCTACGAGCAGTACTTC. Its translation: CSASLQVYEQYF.

This clonotype was seen a few times. This chain connects TRBV18 to TRBJ1-2, with D possibly matching TRBD1 (5 bases). V lost 3 bases, J lost 8 bases, and 13 bases lay in between. The CDR3 totals 13 residues. Germline CDR1 is KGHSH and CDR2 is LQKENI. The CDR3 DNA follows: TGTGCCAGCTCACCGTCGGACACAAGAGGCTACACCTTC. Translation: CASSPSDTRGYTF.

This clonotype was counted a few times. J is TRBJ2-3 and V is TRBV5-1; TRBD2 agrees at 7 bases. This CDR3 spans 16 amino acids. The ends lost 4 bases at V and 1 base at J; junction bases unmatched: 9. The germline V gene has CDR1 SGHRS and CDR2 YFSETQ. CDR3 region: CASSPGLVGGTDTQYF. CDR3 coding DNA: TGCGCCAGCAGCCCCGGACTAGTAGGAGGCACAGATACGCAGTATTTT.